This TCR beta chain was documented in a study of spatial heterogeneity in lung cancer. As to time point: sample taken at primary tumor resection. The CDR3 is made up of 14 amino acids. V was clipped by 5 bases and J by 0 bases, with 10 bases between them. The germline gives CDR1 MGHRA, CDR2 YSYEKL. This clonotype was observed at least ten times. Its antigen is still unknown. TCRdb fed the 5' RACE reads into MiXCR, producing one record per CDR3 protein. The sample has about 100,000 distinct CDR3 sequences, around 4.8% seen once. Points from the study as a whole: Tumor mutation count correlated with how many alpha and beta TCRs expanded intratumorally. Coverage was estimated at approximately 7.4% of tumor T cells for alpha chains and approximately 14% for beta chains.

This clonotype originated in a male donor with early-stage non-small cell lung cancer. The source material was lung tumor tissue, sampled at surgery. The chain has TRBV4-1 and TRBJ1-1, with D maybe TRBD1 (6 bases). CDR3 bases: TGCGCCAGCAGCAGGGGGGGGGTGAACACTGAAGCTTTCTTT. Translated: CASSRGGVNTEAFF.